A selection of T cell receptor beta chains follows, all from one sample in a study of T-cell reconstitution after alpha-beta-depleted transplantation in children. TCRdb passed the PCR reads through MiXCR, listing each CDR3 protein once. This sample has 600,000 to 700,000 distinct CDR3 sequences, with around 13% found just once. The sequencing here drew on PBMCs, taken before TCRalphabeta/CD19-depleted stem cell transplant. The receptor source for this set is a girl aged 2 to 9 with congenital amegakaryocytic thrombocytopenia, due to receive a stem cell transplant. Each CDR3 is given without its conserved first and last residue. D genes are given only for firm matches.

V,D,CDR3
TRBV30,-,AWSRRTDTIY
TRBV2,TRBD2,ASSGGTRVYNEQF
TRBV5-1,-,ASSLAPEFNEQF
TRBV20-1,-,SARRGSSSYNEQF
TRBV18,-,ASSQNRDSEQY
TRBV29-1,-,SVDGTIQETQY
TRBV4-1,-,ASSQVLRETQY
TRBV5-1,-,ASSLAGTELREQY
TRBV5-1,-,ASSLDGGVSTDTQY
TRBV20-1,TRBD1,SARDYGSHRGGGYT
TRBV7-2,TRBD1,ASSLEGAYYEQY
TRBV3-1,TRBD2,ASSQDLGLAGAYEQY
TRBV28,-,ASTPPWGTETQY
TRBV7-2,TRBD2,ASSLAGTSGRLDTQY
TRBV3-1,-,ASSQGTAVNYEQY
TRBV20-1,TRBD1,SARDQPQGATYGYT
TRBV19,TRBD2,ASSIQAGVSNEQF
TRBV27,TRBD1,ASSFRQGNQPQH
TRBV12-3/TRBV12-4,TRBD1,ASTGTGSEQY
TRBV11-2,TRBD2,ASSPWVAGNTGELF
TRBV28,-,ASKGLVNTGELF
TRBV29-1,TRBD1,SVEETGGLYEQY
TRBV5-1,-,ASSSVGDEQF
TRBV20-1,-,SAFRPNEKLF
TRBV5-1,-,ASSLPLGNTEAF
TRBV5-1,-,ASSLLAANTEAF
TRBV20-1,-,SAGTIYNSPLH
TRBV20-1,-,SAREPNTEAF
TRBV30,TRBD1,AWSVPLGTAYEQY
TRBV5-1,-,ASSLGTIMGYNEQF
TRBV20-1,-,SASWSLEQF
TRBV5-1,-,ASSLGIYGSYEQY
TRBV5-1,TRBD2,ASSFQATRREARTQY
TRBV6-2/TRBV6-3,-,ASKEETQY
TRBV20-1,-,SARDGYEQY
TRBV12-5,-,ASGLTGTQY
TRBV29-1,-,STLHSGANVLT
TRBV12-3/TRBV12-4,TRBD1,ASSPRQGVQPQH
TRBV7-7,-,ASSPDSQAGELF
TRBV10-3,TRBD2,AISESIYWFEIAGSSSYEQY
TRBV6-5,TRBD1,ASSYSQGARTSYGYT
TRBV11-2,-,ASSFSGYSYNEQF